This T cell receptor (beta chain) was sequenced in a study of type 1 and type 2 diabetes patients. Study-wide context: From PBMCs, CD4+ and CD8+ T cells were isolated by magnetic microbeads. The whole study generated about 18 million paired-end reads.

Genomic DNA was the PCR template. The TCR beta CDR3 region was amplified using 30 forward and 13 reverse primers. TCRdb re-derived calls from the multiplex PCR reads in MiXCR, one entry per CDR3 protein. This table has 250,000 to 300,000 distinct CDR3 sequences, around 47% appearing once. Study-wide results and limits: Type 1 diabetes repertoires were significantly less diverse than type 2 diabetes ones.

On this clonotype itself: Its target is unknown.

Germline values: CDR1 SGHDT, CDR2 YYEEEE. The CDR3 is made up of 16 amino acids. The sequence derives from a man aged 18 to 35 with type 2 diabetes. The V and J genes are TRBV5-6 and TRBJ2-7; D may be TRBD1 (5 bases). The DNA end favors TRBJ2-5, so the J call may be wrong. Sequencing input: peripheral blood mononuclear cells (PBMCs). CDR3: CASSHSMTVGEETQYF. CDR3 DNA sequence: TGTGCCAGCAGCCACTCTATGACAGTGGGCGAAGAGACCCAGTACTTC.